The 29 T cell receptor beta chains in this list originate from one sample, sequenced in a study of blood T cell repertoires in COVID-19. Sequencing was performed with immunoSEQ multiplex PCR; in TCRdb, only in-frame clones are kept and a portion is missing. The data show about 210,000 clones, about 85% seen once. Sequencing used PBMCs or T cells enriched from blood (not recorded which). The receptors were gathered from a man in his forties who had recovered from COVID-19.

The chain couples TRBV5-3 to TRBJ2-7; D remains unclear. TRBV5-3 is an ORF, with its function uncertain. The CDR3 consists of 15 residues. V was shortened by 0 bases and J by 2 bases, with 12 bases between the two germline ends. The CDR3 nucleotides read TGTGCCAGAAGCTTGGTAGGAGTTCACCCCTACGAGCAGTACTTC. It encodes CARSLVGVHPYEQYF.

The V gene is TRBV3-1 (or the pseudogene TRBV3-2), the J gene TRBJ2-1; 9 bases map to TRBD2. Trimming removed 6 bases from V and 9 bases from J; junction bases left unmatched: 9. Germline lookup yields CDR1 LGHDT and CDR2 YNNKEL (reference sequence). CDR3 length equals 14 residues. CDR3: CASRRVAGDAEQFF. The CDR3 nucleotides read TGTGCCAGCAGACGAGTAGCGGGAGACGCTGAGCAGTTCTTC.

This clone turned up a few times. The chain recombines TRBV5-4 with TRBJ1-5; 7 bases are shared with TRBD1. Germline V CDR1 and CDR2: SGHNT, YYREEE (reference sequence). V trimming: 0 bases; J trimming: 6 bases; junction bases outside the gene matches: 3. The CDR3 consists of 14 residues. The CDR3 here is CASSLGQGGQPQHF. The CDR3, as DNA: TGTGCCAGCAGCTTGGGACAGGGCGGTCAGCCCCAGCATTTT.

With respect to this clone: Other DNA sequences in this specimen translate into the identical CDR3. The chain uses TRBV30 and TRBJ2-7, with D hard to call. The CDR3 loop spans 13 amino acids. V lost 3 bases and J 0 bases, leaving 9 bases between the germline ends. Germline loops: CDR1 GTSNPN, CDR2 SVGIG (reference sequence). CDR3 nucleotide sequence: TGTGCCTGGAGGCGCCGGAGCTCCTACGAGCAGTACTTC. The encoded protein is CAWRRRSSYEQYF.

The chain has TRBV15 and TRBJ2-2; possibly TRBD1 for D (6 bases). Trimming removed 8 bases at V and 0 bases at J, with 7 bases between. The V gene's germline CDR1 is LNHNV and CDR2 YYDKDF (reference sequence). The CDR3 covers 13 residues. The CDR3 DNA sequence: TGTGCCACCCAGGGGTCGAACACCGGGGAGCTGTTTTTT. Translated, it gives CATQGSNTGELFF.

The chain links TRBV7-3 to TRBJ2-3, with a weak D call TRBD2 (6 bases). V dropped 6 bases and J dropped 2 bases, with 15 bases sitting between them. The CDR3 extends over 15 amino acids. Germline V CDR1 and CDR2: SGHTA, FQGTGA. In DNA, the CDR3 is TGTGCCAGCAGTCGAACCGGGACTGTCACAGATACGCAGTATTTT. Encoded protein: CASSRTGTVTDTQYF.

This clone was counted between two and nine times. The rearrangement uses TRBV6-1 and TRBJ1-5; unclear D gene. Germline V gene lookup returns CDR1 MNHNS and CDR2 SASEGT. This CDR3 is built from 15 residues. V was cut by 3 bases and J by 0 bases, with 9 bases left in between. The DNA of the CDR3 is TGTGCCAGCAGTGAGGTGGGCTCTAGCAATCAGCCCCAGCATTTT. As protein: CASSEVGSSNQPQHF.

The chain carries TRBV7-3 and TRBJ1-5; D call uncertain. From germline, CDR1 is SGHTA and CDR2 FQGTGA. CDR3 length equals 13 residues. V dropped 0 bases and J dropped 7 bases, with 7 bases sitting between them. The CDR3 reads CASSLTRGQPQHF. The CDR3 DNA reads as TGTGCCAGCAGCTTAACACGAGGACAGCCCCAGCATTTT.

The chain has TRBV11-3 and TRBJ1-1; D is uncertain. CDR1 is SGHNT and CDR2 is YENEEA in the germline V gene. V dropped 3 bases and J dropped 1 base, with 6 bases sitting between them. The CDR3 is 13 residues long. CDR3 amino acids: CASSFSKNTEAFF. In DNA, the CDR3 is TGTGCCAGCAGCTTTTCCAAGAACACTGAAGCTTTCTTT.

The chain couples TRBV6-4 to TRBJ2-3, with D unresolved. This CDR3 comprises 13 residues. Germline loops: CDR1 MRHNA, CDR2 SNTAGT. V shed 9 bases and J shed 0 bases, with 10 bases lying between them. This chain's CDR3 is CASRQTSTDTQYF. CDR3 DNA: TGTGCCAGTAGACAAACTAGCACAGATACGCAGTATTTT.

This clone was picked up a small number of times. The V gene is TRBV6-2 or TRBV6-3, the J gene TRBJ2-4; D might be TRBD1 (6 bases). Germline CDR1 and CDR2: MNHEY and SVGEGT. The V and J ends lost 2 bases and 0 bases respectively, with 17 bases between them. The CDR3 length is 18 residues. DNA for the CDR3: TGTGCCAGCAGTTACGTCGAACAGGGTCAAATAGCCAAAAACATTCAGTACTTC. Its protein product is CASSYVEQGQIAKNIQYF.

This chain uses TRBV7-9 with TRBJ1-2; a weak D match, TRBD1 (6 bases). Trimming took 3 bases from V and 0 from J, leaving 23 bases between them. This CDR3 has 19 amino acids. Germline CDR1 SEHNR, CDR2 FQNEAQ (reference sequence). The CDR3 DNA reads TGTGCCAGCAGCTTCGCGACAGGCCCCGTCCGCGCAACTAACTATGGCTACACCTTC. It specifies CASSFATGPVRATNYGYTF.

The sample holds a few counts of this clone. This chain connects TRBV7-8 to TRBJ1-2; TRBD1 aligns across 7 bases. Trimming took 0 bases from V and 7 from J; bases not matched to a gene: 5. The CDR3 length is 14 residues. Germline assignment: CDR1 SGHVS and CDR2 FQNEAQ. The CDR3 DNA reads as TGTGCCAGCAGCTTAGCGGGGACAGCTGCTGGCTACACCTTC. Translation: CASSLAGTAAGYTF.

The chain carries TRBV27 and TRBJ2-7, with 11 bases fitting TRBD1. V was pared by 4 bases and J by 4 bases, with 6 bases of the junction left unmatched. The CDR3 totals 15 residues. Germline lookup yields CDR1 MNHEY and CDR2 SMNVEV (reference sequence). CDR3: CASSSLDRGLYEQYF. For the CDR3, the DNA is TGTGCCAGCAGTTCCCTGGACAGGGGGCTTTACGAGCAGTACTTC.

This clone was observed once. V and J are TRBV9 and TRBJ2-1; 7 bases fit TRBD1. CDR1 is SGDLS and CDR2 is YYNGEE in the germline V gene. V shed 3 bases, J shed 8 bases, and the junction held 11 bases outside the gene matches. The CDR3 has 15 residues. The CDR3 DNA reads as TGTGCCAGCAGCGACGGGACAGACCTTCGTGATGAGCAGTTCTTC. It yields the protein CASSDGTDLRDEQFF.

The genes are TRBV28 and TRBJ2-7; 11 bases match TRBD1. There are 16 residues in the CDR3. Germline assignment: CDR1 MDHEN and CDR2 SYDVKM. V lost 5 bases, J lost 2 bases, and 8 bases stayed unmatched. The CDR3 region is CASSIPPGQGAYEQYF. DNA for the CDR3: TGTGCCAGCAGTATCCCTCCGGGACAGGGGGCCTACGAGCAGTACTTC.

The chain couples TRBV9 to TRBJ2-7, with 14 positions matching TRBD2. V lost 0 bases to trimming and J lost 7 bases; unmatched junction nucleotides: 0. Germline CDR1 SGDLS, CDR2 YYNGEE. This CDR3 contains 14 residues. CDR3 in DNA: TGTGCCAGCAGCGTAGGGACTAGCGGGAGGGAGCAGTACTTC. Translation gives CASSVGTSGREQYF. The full variable domain, completed using reference TRBV9 and TRBJ2-7, is DSGVTQTPKHLITATGQRVTLRCSPRSGDLSVYWYQQSLDQGLQFLIQYYNGEERAKGNILERFSAQQFPDLHSELNLSSLELGDSALYFCASSVGTSGREQYFGPGTRLTVT.

V gene TRBV5-1 combines with J gene TRBJ1-2; 7 bases fit TRBD1. CDR3 length: 14 amino acids. Germline CDR1 and CDR2: SGHRS and YFSETQ. V trimming: 4 bases; J trimming: 6 bases; junction bases outside the gene matches: 9. The DNA of the CDR3 is TGCGCCAGCAGCACCGGGACAGCGGGCGATGGCTACACCTTC. Translating gives CASSTGTAGDGYTF.

This chain connects TRBV5-1 to TRBJ2-5; TRBD1 matches at 8 bases. J lost 5 bases, V lost 2 bases, and 8 bases had no gene match. Germline V gene sequence: CDR1 SGHRS, CDR2 YFSETQ. The CDR3 loop spans 15 amino acids. The CDR3 DNA reads as TGCGCCAGCAGCTTTCACCAGGGGGCGGGGGAGACCCAGTACTTC. Protein: CASSFHQGAGETQYF.

This clone came up a few times. The chain links TRBV7-3 to TRBJ2-1; unclear D gene. The CDR3 contains 14 residues. From germline, CDR1 is SGHTA and CDR2 FQGTGA. Trimming pared 2 bases from V and 9 bases from J, leaving 14 bases between. The CDR3 DNA sequence: TGTGCCAGCAGCTTAGTGGCCCACCCGCCTGAGCAGTTCTTC. It yields the protein CASSLVAHPPEQFF.

The chain combines TRBV3-1 (or the pseudogene TRBV3-2) with TRBJ2-2, with D possibly being TRBD1 (6 bases). The CDR3 totals 20 residues. The V end lost 4 bases, the J end lost 0 bases, and 24 bases lay between the germline ends. Germline CDR1 and CDR2: LGHDT and YNNKEL (reference sequence). The CDR3 protein is CASSLFKVSRGQPNTGELFF. CDR3 DNA: TGTGCCAGCAGCCTCTTTAAGGTCTCCAGGGGACAACCGAACACCGGGGAGCTGTTTTTT.

The chain is built from TRBV30 and TRBJ1-1; 10 bases align to TRBD1. J lost 3 bases, V lost 2 bases, and 3 bases had no gene match. The CDR3 consists of 14 residues. Germline V CDR1 and CDR2: GTSNPN, SVGIG (reference sequence). The CDR3 DNA sequence: TGTGCCTGGAGTCGGACAGGGGGGGACACTGAAGCTTTCTTT. The encoded protein is CAWSRTGGDTEAFF.

The chain is built from TRBV6-6 and TRBJ2-7; D is perhaps TRBD1 (6 bases). The germline V gene encodes CDR1 MNHNY and CDR2 SVGAGI (reference sequence). The CDR3 has 14 amino acids. V shed 6 bases and J shed 0 bases, with 12 bases lying between them. CDR3 residues: CASSYYRASYEQYF. The CDR3 DNA follows: TGTGCCAGCAGCTATTACAGGGCCTCCTACGAGCAGTACTTC.

The CDR3 loop is CASSLTGMSAEKLFF. CDR3 DNA: TGCGCCAGCAGCTTAACGGGTATGTCGGCTGAAAAACTGTTTTTT. This chain connects TRBV5-1 to TRBJ1-4, with D hard to call. The length of the CDR3 is 15 residues. Trimming shortened V by 2 bases and J by 7 bases, and 15 bases separated the two germline ends. From germline, CDR1 is SGHRS and CDR2 YFSETQ.

The V call is TRBV5-1, the J call TRBJ2-3, with 12 bases that match TRBD2. CDR1 SGHRS and CDR2 YFSETQ come from the germline V gene. Trimming at V came to 5 bases and at J to 2 bases, leaving 6 bases not matched to a gene. This CDR3 has 16 residues. As DNA, the CDR3 is TGCGCCAGCAGTAAATGGACTAGCGGGACCACAGATACGCAGTATTTT. Amino acids: CASSKWTSGTTDTQYF.

The chain uses TRBV10-3 and TRBJ2-5; D possibly corresponds to TRBD1 (5 bases). From germline, CDR1 is ENHRY and CDR2 SYGVKD. Trimming stripped 6 bases from V and 1 base from J, with 9 bases between. This CDR3 has 13 amino acids. CDR3 nucleotide sequence: TGTGCCATCAGCAGACAGCCCCAAGAGACCCAGTACTTC. Translation gives CAISRQPQETQYF.

The chain recombines TRBV30 with TRBJ1-5; tentatively, D is TRBD1 (6 bases). The length of the CDR3 is 15 residues. V lost 3 bases to trimming and J lost 0 bases, with 12 bases between them. The germline V gene has CDR1 GTSNPN and CDR2 SVGIG (reference sequence). CDR3 in DNA: TGTGCCTGGAGCCTACAGGGCGGTAGCAATCAGCCCCAGCATTTT. Translating gives CAWSLQGGSNQPQHF.

This rearrangement joins TRBV5-1 to TRBJ2-1; D is uncertain. V was pared by 4 bases and J by 0 bases, with 14 bases between. From germline, CDR1 is SGHRS and CDR2 YFSETQ. The CDR3 has 16 amino acids. The CDR3 DNA reads TGCGCCAGCAGCCCCCCAGAGGTGCCCTCCTACAATGAGCAGTTCTTC. This sequence encodes CASSPPEVPSYNEQFF.

The chain recombines TRBV2 with TRBJ2-4; D is possibly TRBD2 (5 bases). The CDR3 extends over 14 amino acids. Trimming removed 6 bases from V and 0 bases from J, with 9 bases in between. From germline, CDR1 is SNHLY and CDR2 FYNNEI. CDR3 loop: CASRGGLAKNIQYF. DNA for the CDR3: TGTGCCAGCAGGGGCGGGCTAGCCAAAAACATTCAGTACTTC.